A single sample is the source of the 30 T cell receptor beta chains below, sequenced in a study of vaccination and CD4 T cells after COVID-19. TCRdb reanalysed the PCR reads using MiXCR and keeps one entry per CDR3 protein. Found here are 30,000 or so distinct CDR3 sequences, almost 50% of them singletons; the top ten hold about 5.6%. The time point was: late sampling 161 to 241 days after vaccination in a few convalescent patients. The sample was CD4+ T cells from blood, taken about 7 months after SARS-CoV-2 vaccination. The receptor set was obtained from a human donor who had recovered from COVID-19.

V gene TRBV15 combines with J gene TRBJ1-5, with a possible D match to TRBD1 (5 bases). CDR3 size: 15 residues. Germline CDR1 LNHNV, CDR2 YYDKDF (reference sequence). Trimming removed 5 bases from V and 0 bases from J, with 11 bases in between. CDR3 loop: CATSRDGNSNQPQHF. CDR3 DNA: TGTGCCACCAGCCGGGACGGAAATAGCAATCAGCCCCAGCATTTT.

This chain uses TRBV6-1 with TRBJ1-2; no definite D call. Germline lookup yields CDR1 MNHNS and CDR2 SASEGT. This CDR3 has 14 amino acids. The V and J ends lost 7 bases and 0 bases respectively, with 12 bases between them. The CDR3 DNA sequence: TGTGCCAGCATCGGACGGGGAGCTAACTATGGCTACACCTTC. It yields the protein CASIGRGANYGYTF.

The chain links TRBV11-2 to TRBJ2-3; D is unresolved. The CDR3 consists of 16 residues. Germline-derived CDR1 and CDR2 are SGHAT and FQNNGV. With 1 base removed from V and 2 bases from J, the gap between germline ends came to 13 bases. The CDR3 DNA reads TGTGCCAGCAGCTTAGGAACAGTGATAGCCACAGATACGCAGTATTTT. Translated: CASSLGTVIATDTQYF.

V gene TRBV27 combines with J gene TRBJ2-7, with TRBD2 as a possible D gene (5 bases). Per the germline V gene, CDR1 is MNHEY and CDR2 is SMNVEV (reference sequence). Trimming cost V 5 bases and J 0 bases, with 8 bases left between them. This CDR3 is built from 13 residues. CDR3: CASSETISYEQYF. For the CDR3, the DNA is TGTGCCAGCAGTGAGACTATCTCCTACGAGCAGTACTTC.

The CDR3 DNA is TGCAGCGTTGAAGGGGGGGACAGGGAAGCTTTCTTT. Its translation: CSVEGGDREAFF. This chain uses TRBV29-1 with TRBJ1-1, with 8 bases identical to TRBD1. CDR3 size: 12 residues. Germline V gene sequence: CDR1 SQVTM, CDR2 ANQGSEA. Germline trimming cut 1 base from V and 8 bases from J; bases unmatched to any gene: 3.

This clonotype was picked up a small number of times. The CDR3, as DNA: TGCAGTGCTAGAGCGATCCAGGGAGGAGGGGCCTACGAGCAGTACTTC. Its translation is CSARAIQGGGAYEQYF. V is TRBV20-1 and J is TRBJ2-7; TRBD2 might be the D (6 bases). The CDR3 length is 16 residues. Germline V gene data show CDR1 as DFQATT and CDR2 as SNEGSKA (reference sequence). V dropped 1 base and J dropped 2 bases, with 18 bases sitting between them.

The V and J genes are TRBV7-2 and TRBJ2-2; the match to TRBD1 covers 8 bases. The CDR3 sequence is 14 residues long. The germline V gene has CDR1 SGHTA and CDR2 FQGNSA. V was pared by 5 bases and J by 5 bases, with 4 bases of the junction left unmatched. DNA for the CDR3: TGTGCCAGCAGCAAGGACAGGGCAACCGGGGAGCTGTTTTTT. Translating it yields CASSKDRATGELFF.

The chain joins TRBV19 to TRBJ2-1; tentatively, D is TRBD1 (6 bases). V lost 3 bases and J lost 8, with 11 bases in between. Per germline, CDR1 LNHDA and CDR2 SQIVND (reference sequence). CDR3 size: 13 residues. For the CDR3, the DNA is TGTGCCAGTAGTATTTGGGACAACCATGAGCAGTTCTTC. Residues: CASSIWDNHEQFF.

The chain combines TRBV12-3 or TRBV12-4 with TRBJ1-2; D call uncertain. Trimming stripped 2 bases from V and 1 base from J, with 2 bases between. This CDR3 region has 12 residues. The CDR3 spells CASSLHNYGYTF. CDR3 DNA: TGTGCCAGCAGTTTACATAACTATGGCTACACCTTC.

The chain employs TRBV20-1 and TRBJ2-7, with D uncertain. The CDR3 contains 13 residues. The V end was cut by 4 bases, the J end by 0 bases, with 10 bases between. CDR1 is DFQATT, CDR2 SNEGSKA, per germline (reference sequence). CDR3 DNA: TGCAGTGCTACCACAGTGACCTCCTACGAGCAGTACTTC. Translating it yields CSATTVTSYEQYF.

The rearrangement uses TRBV28 and TRBJ1-2, with D possibly being TRBD1 (5 bases). CDR3 length: 13 residues. With 1 base removed from V and 6 bases from J, the gap between germline ends came to 9 bases. Germline lookup yields CDR1 MDHEN and CDR2 SYDVKM. CDR3 amino acids: CASSLYGTHGYTF. The CDR3 DNA reads TGTGCCAGCAGTTTATACGGGACCCATGGCTACACCTTC.

This clonotype was seen more than once but under ten times. V and J are TRBV19 and TRBJ2-1; D is possibly TRBD1 (5 bases). The CDR3 is made up of 14 amino acids. V lost 5 bases, J lost 8 bases, and 16 bases lay in between. CDR1 and CDR2 (germline): LNHDA, SQIVND (reference sequence). The CDR3 region has the DNA TGTGCCAGTAGTTTGCGGCAGGGTGGCGATGAGCAGTTCTTC. Amino acid sequence: CASSLRQGGDEQFF.

The chain is built from TRBV19 and TRBJ1-5; the D gene is possibly TRBD1 (5 bases). This CDR3 is 14 amino acids long. CDR1 is LNHDA and CDR2 is SQIVND in the germline V gene (reference sequence). Trimming left V 9 bases short and J 7 bases short, with 19 bases between. The CDR3: CASKGRSVDQPQHF. Written as DNA, the CDR3 is TGTGCCAGCAAGGGGAGATCGGTGGACCAGCCCCAGCATTTT.

The chain recombines TRBV5-4 with TRBJ2-5, with a possible D match to TRBD2 (5 bases). With 0 bases removed from V and 4 bases from J, the gap between germline ends came to 16 bases. The length of the CDR3 is 16 residues. CDR1 and CDR2 (germline): SGHNT, YYREEE (reference sequence). DNA of the CDR3: TGTGCCAGCAGCTTGGATGGGCTAGCCCGACGAGAGACCCAGTACTTC. Protein: CASSLDGLARRETQYF.

The V and J genes are TRBV10-3 and TRBJ1-1, with D possibly TRBD1 on 5 matching bases. The germline V and J ends were trimmed by 10 bases and 6 bases, with 18 bases remaining between them. The CDR3 loop spans 13 amino acids. The germline CDR1 and CDR2 sequences are ENHRY and SYGVKD. CDR3 sequence reads: CATSDGGSAEAFF. Here the CDR3 DNA reads TGTGCCACTAGTGACGGGGGGAGTGCTGAAGCTTTCTTT.

The genes are TRBV20-1 and TRBJ2-3; possible D gene TRBD2, 6 bases. CDR1 DFQATT and CDR2 SNEGSKA come from the germline V gene (reference sequence). The CDR3 consists of 14 residues. V lost 2 bases and J lost 0, with 9 bases in between. Here the CDR3 reads CSARISGSTDTQYF. The CDR3 DNA follows: TGCAGTGCTAGAATTAGCGGTAGCACAGATACGCAGTATTTT.

The chain is built from TRBV15 and TRBJ1-2; 7 nucleotides match TRBD1. CDR1 and CDR2 (germline): LNHNV, YYDKDF (reference sequence). The CDR3 runs to 18 residues. V gave up 4 bases and J gave up 0 bases; unmatched junction bases: 14. CDR3 DNA sequence: TGTGCCACCAGCAAGGGGGCACCGGGACAGACTACTAACTATGGCTACACCTTC. Translating it yields CATSKGAPGQTTNYGYTF.

The chain links TRBV27 to TRBJ2-5; 8 bases are shared with TRBD2. The germline V gene has CDR1 MNHEY and CDR2 SMNVEV (reference sequence). The junction had 7 bases not matched to a gene; V was cut back by 6 bases and J by 1 base. This CDR3 has 15 residues. CDR3 sequence: CASSRDLAGQETQYF. The CDR3 bases are TGTGCCAGCAGCCGTGATCTAGCGGGCCAAGAGACCCAGTACTTC.

The rearrangement uses TRBV6-5 and TRBJ2-7; D uncertain. Trimming stripped 2 bases from V and 5 bases from J, with 10 bases between. CDR1 is MNHEY, CDR2 SVGAGI, per germline. This CDR3 has 13 amino acids. CDR3 bases: TGTGCCAGCAGTTACGGCGGTTTCCACGAGCAGTACTTC. Amino acids: CASSYGGFHEQYF.

The chain has TRBV6-1 and TRBJ2-2, with 11 nucleotides matching TRBD2. Trimming took 6 bases from V and 6 from J; bases not matched to a gene: 9. Germline CDR1 MNHNS, CDR2 SASEGT. This CDR3 spans 16 amino acids. The CDR3 DNA reads as TGTGCCAGCAGACGTAGCGGGAGGGGGGAGGCCGGGGAGCTGTTTTTT. Residues: CASRRSGRGEAGELFF.

This clonotype has only a few counts. The chain couples TRBV7-2 to TRBJ2-7; 12 positions match TRBD2. Looked up from germline, CDR1 is SGHTA and CDR2 is FQGNSA. V lost 5 bases, J lost 2 bases, and 7 bases stayed unmatched. The CDR3 length is 16 residues. The CDR3 DNA reads as TGTGCCAGCAGCCTCCGGACTAGCGGGGCCGCCTACGAGCAGTACTTC. Translation gives CASSLRTSGAAYEQYF.

This clonotype appeared a few times. V usage is TRBV7-8 and J usage is TRBJ2-7; the match to TRBD1 covers 8 bases. This CDR3 contains 15 residues. The germline V gene has CDR1 SGHVS and CDR2 FQNEAQ. After removal of 5 bases from V and 3 bases from J, the junction contained 9 bases not matched to a gene. The CDR3 nucleotides are TGTGCCAGCAGCAAAGGACAGGGTAGTGTCTACGAGCAGTACTTC. It yields the protein CASSKGQGSVYEQYF.

This chain joins TRBV19 and TRBJ2-1, with 11 positions matching TRBD2. Trimming removed 6 bases from V and 3 bases from J; junction bases left unmatched: 7. The CDR3 consists of 16 residues. Germline V gives CDR1 LNHDA, CDR2 SQIVND (reference sequence). The CDR3 DNA is TGTGCCAGTAGGGGTCTAGCGGGAGGAGGCTACAATGAGCAGTTCTTC. Translated: CASRGLAGGGYNEQFF.

This clonotype was counted only a few times. This chain joins TRBV11-1 and TRBJ2-3, with 7 bases that match TRBD2. The CDR3 extends over 16 amino acids. Unmatched junction bases numbered 9, after V lost 1 base and J lost 5 bases. Germline V gene lookup returns CDR1 SGHAT and CDR2 FQDESV (reference sequence). Written as DNA, the CDR3 is TGTGCCAGCAGCTTAGTATCTCTAGCGGAGGGAGATACGCAGTATTTT. It yields the protein CASSLVSLAEGDTQYF.

A few counts support this clonotype. This chain uses TRBV7-9 with TRBJ2-1; 12 bases map to TRBD2. V trimming: 3 bases; J trimming: 6 bases; junction bases outside the gene matches: 3. The germline gives CDR1 SEHNR, CDR2 FQNEAQ (reference sequence). CDR3 length: 15 amino acids. The CDR3 DNA sequence: TGTGCCAGCAGCTTCAGGACTAGCGGGACCAATGAGCAGTTCTTC. Its translation: CASSFRTSGTNEQFF.

The CDR3 coding sequence is TGTGCCACCACCCAGACAGTGCGCTCTGGGGCCAACGTCCTGACTTTC. The encoded protein is CATTQTVRSGANVLTF. The chain couples TRBV15 to TRBJ2-6; D perhaps matches TRBD1 (5 bases). Germline CDR1 is LNHNV and CDR2 is YYDKDF (reference sequence). This CDR3 contains 16 residues. V gave up 7 bases and J gave up 0 bases, with 13 bases separating them.

This rearrangement joins TRBV6-5 to TRBJ1-2, with D perhaps matching TRBD1 (5 bases). Trimming removed 4 bases from V and 6 bases from J, with 15 bases in between. The CDR3 is made up of 14 amino acids. Per the germline V gene, CDR1 is MNHEY and CDR2 is SVGAGI. The CDR3 reads CASSLGTFGDGYTF. The CDR3 region has the DNA TGTGCCAGCAGTTTAGGGACCTTCGGGGATGGCTACACCTTC.

This clonotype occurred a few times. The chain combines TRBV11-1 with TRBJ2-5, with TRBD2 identical over 12 bases. CDR1 is SGHAT, CDR2 FQDESV, per germline (reference sequence). With 1 base clipped from V and 3 bases from J, the junction kept 0 bases outside the gene matches. The CDR3 has 15 amino acids. This chain's CDR3 is CASSLGLAGEETQYF. DNA for the CDR3: TGTGCCAGCAGCTTAGGACTAGCGGGAGAAGAGACCCAGTACTTC.

The chain combines TRBV20-1 with TRBJ2-7, with 7 positions matching TRBD1. CDR1 is DFQATT, CDR2 SNEGSKA, per germline (reference sequence). V trimming: 0 bases; J trimming: 2 bases; junction bases outside the gene matches: 4. The CDR3 spans 14 residues. CDR3 coding DNA: TGCAGTGCTAGAGATGACAGGGCTGCCTACGAGCAGTACTTC. Residues: CSARDDRAAYEQYF.

The chain couples TRBV20-1 to TRBJ2-7; 11 bases match TRBD2. Germline loops: CDR1 DFQATT, CDR2 SNEGSKA (reference sequence). CDR3 length equals 19 residues. V shed 1 base, J shed 4 bases, and the junction held 18 bases outside the gene matches. Here the CDR3 reads CSARGYLGLAGGPSYEQYF. The CDR3 nucleotides are TGCAGTGCTAGAGGTTACCTGGGGCTAGCGGGAGGTCCATCATACGAGCAGTACTTC.